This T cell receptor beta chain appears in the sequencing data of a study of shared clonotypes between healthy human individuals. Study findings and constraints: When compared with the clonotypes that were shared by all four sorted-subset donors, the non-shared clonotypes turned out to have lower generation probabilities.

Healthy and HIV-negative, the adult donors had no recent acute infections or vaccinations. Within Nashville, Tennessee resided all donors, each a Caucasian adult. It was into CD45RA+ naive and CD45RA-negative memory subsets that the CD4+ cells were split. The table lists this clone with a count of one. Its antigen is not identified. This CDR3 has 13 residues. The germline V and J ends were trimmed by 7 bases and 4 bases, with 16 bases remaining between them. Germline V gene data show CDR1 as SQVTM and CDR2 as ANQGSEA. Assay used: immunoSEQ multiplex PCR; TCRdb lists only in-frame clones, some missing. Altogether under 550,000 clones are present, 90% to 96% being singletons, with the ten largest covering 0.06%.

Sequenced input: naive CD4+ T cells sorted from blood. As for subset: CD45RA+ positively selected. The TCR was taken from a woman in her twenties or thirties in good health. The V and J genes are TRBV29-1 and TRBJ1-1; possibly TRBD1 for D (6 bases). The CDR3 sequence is CSATGTRPTEAFF. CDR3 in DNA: TGCAGCGCAACAGGGACACGGCCCACTGAAGCTTTCTTT.